This T cell receptor (beta chain) originates from a study of cytomegalovirus exposure and HLA in healthy donors (dated by TCRdb to the late 2010s). For the wider study: According to a later analysis, one platform produced both the roughly 130 validation repertoires and the roughly 660 repertoires of the first cohort. To predict cytomegalovirus infection status, the study brought together high-throughput TCR immunosequencing, statistical association of individual TCRs with disease status, and machine learning. A separate validation cohort of roughly 130 different subjects was used in addition to the approximately 670-subject first cohort. The study was designed to test whether signatures of past pathogen exposure could be identified by cataloging public T cell receptors. On the study overall, not on this receptor specifically: In both the original and validation cohorts, the classifier was reported to diagnose cytomegalovirus status with high specificity and sensitivity. In vitro tests confirmed that a few of the cytomegalovirus-associated TCR beta chains recognize cytomegalovirus antigens. The study gave a list of about 160 TCR beta chains associated with cytomegalovirus. Subsequent analysis determined that TCRs grouped into clusters in the first cohort also showed a tendency toward co-occurrence across the 90 to 150 validation repertoires, and approximately 94% of cluster scores exceeded 0. The authors suggested that the approach could potentially be extended to other disease states and immunological phenotypes. All 130 or so repertoires were used to score co-occurrence in the validation cohort in a later analysis, because that analysis had no HLA typing for the cohort. Most TCR sequences were observed very rarely across donors, whereas some public TCRs were present in many individuals.

Libraries came from the immunoSEQ multiplex PCR assay. In the original analysis: To diagnose cytomegalovirus status from the catalog of TCR beta chain sequences, a statistical classification framework was built. Entries here come from immuneACCESS through TCRdb and include only in-frame sequences with V and J called. Some clones fail to appear in such tables; in the studies checked, an unresolved V gene covers under half of the shortfall, and the cause of the remainder is unknown. D and trimming come from the DNA, and the V and J calls and clone size come from that table. This sample holds about 110,000 clones; around nine tenths were observed only once. The top ten constitute around 2% of the sample. The donors were included in the validation cohort of approximately 130 subjects, a group kept apart from the roughly 700-subject first cohort. A word on this clone: This receptor's antigen is unknown. Per-nucleotide qualities are absent, and no much larger clonotype sits a single base away.

CDR1 and CDR2 are read off the germline V gene as MGHRA and YSYEKL. The CDR3 covers 15 residues, taking in both the cysteine and the phenylalanine. Just CDR3 DNA is preserved here, 45 bases in frame from base 1. Here V drops 0 bases and J drops 5 bases, and the junction holds 3 bases not matched to any gene. The clonotype comes from a woman between 18 and 29 years old in good health and CMV-seronegative. The chain was built from TRBV4-1 and TRBJ2-5; 10 junctional bases match TRBD2. Sample: PBMCs. The DNA sequence reads TGCGCCAGCAGCCAAGAAGCTAGCGGGGGTGAGACCCAGTACTTC. This sequence encodes CASSQEASGGETQYF.